This TCR beta chain was observed in a study of response to subunit inactivated influenza vaccine. CDR3 length equals 16 residues. CDR1 SGHDN and CDR2 FVKESK come from the germline V gene. The V and J ends lost 0 bases and 6 bases, in that order; junction bases with no gene match: 8. TCRdb ran MiXCR on the RT-PCR reads and lists one entry per CDR3 protein. This table has 500,000 to 600,000 distinct CDR3 sequences, 14% appearing once. The chain combines TRBV14 with TRBJ1-1; TRBD1 aligns across 9 bases. The source material was PBMCs from blood, sampled 11 to 12 days after vaccination. The sequence was collected from a man in his forties or fifties who received an inactivated influenza vaccine. CDR3 sequence reads: CASSQDLGQGRAEAFF. The CDR3 nucleotides read TGTGCCAGCAGCCAAGATCTAGGACAGGGGAGGGCTGAAGCTTTCTTT.